Listed below are T cell receptor beta chains from one sample, sequenced in a study of human T cells and chemical hapten exposure. Each CDR3 protein is one row after TCRdb ran MiXCR on the RACE reads. Of about 170,000 distinct CDR3 sequences detected, 25% to 35% appear once; the ten largest clones hold 2.1%. Sequences were derived from whole blood, sampled in connection with sensitization to the hapten diphenylcyclopropenone (DPC). The receptors were gathered from a woman between 18 and 29 years old with alopecia areata. Some clones in this sample may be carry-over from other donors' samples. Both conserved end residues are part of each CDR3. D genes are given only for firm matches. The listing skips clone size in some rows; elsewhere it reads once, few, many or a size class.

CASSLAFESAEAYF | TGTGCCAGCAGCTTAGCGTTCGAGTCAGCGGAAGCGTATTTT | TRBJ2-3 | NA | few | 14 | TRBV7-9
CSVVIVPHSGEQYF | TGCAGCGTTGTGATAGTCCCTCACTCCGGGGAGCAGTACTTC | TRBJ2-7 | NA | NA | 14 | TRBV29-1
CASSQDRLGGSPLHF | TGCGCCAGCAGCCAAGATCGATTGGGCGGTTCACCCCTCCACTTT | TRBJ1-6 | NA | once | 15 | TRBV4-3
CASSQAALETQYF | TGCGCCAGCAGCCAAGCGGCCCTGGAGACCCAGTACTTC | TRBJ2-5 | NA | NA | 13 | TRBV4-1
CASSPGLAVYNEQFF | TGTGCCAGCAGCCCGGGACTAGCGGTTTACAATGAGCAGTTCTTC | TRBJ2-1 | TRBD2 | NA | 15 | TRBV7-2
CASSQGGGPADTQYF | TGCGCCAGCAGCCAAGGCGGGGGGCCGGCAGATACGCAGTATTTT | TRBJ2-3 | TRBD2 | NA | 15 | TRBV4-1
CASSTRDSNQPQHF | TGTGCCAGCAGTACCCGGGACTCTAATCAGCCCCAGCATTTT | TRBJ1-5 | NA | NA | 14 | TRBV6-1
CASSHGPGGNTGELFF | TGTGCCAGCAGCCATGGGCCAGGAGGGAACACCGGGGAGCTGTTTTTT | TRBJ2-2 | NA | NA | 16 | TRBV7-3
CSASRGQGLSYGYTF | TGCAGTGCTAGTCGAGGACAGGGCCTTTCGTATGGCTACACCTTC | TRBJ1-2 | TRBD1 | few | 15 | TRBV20-1
CASSPQTTISGNTIYF | TGTGCCAGCAGCCCCCAAACAACGATCTCTGGAAACACCATATATTTT | TRBJ1-3 | NA | few | 16 | TRBV7-2
CASTPGSGANVLTF | TGTGCCAGCACCCCGGGCTCTGGGGCCAACGTCCTGACTTTC | TRBJ2-6 | NA | many | 14 | TRBV12-3/TRBV12-4
CSAPDWGFTDTQYF | TGCAGTGCCCCCGATTGGGGGTTCACAGATACGCAGTATTTT | TRBJ2-3 | NA | NA | 14 | TRBV20-1
CASSLRGGSGTEAFF | TGTGCCAGCAGCTTACGTGGGGGGTCGGGGACTGAAGCTTTCTTT | TRBJ1-1 | NA | NA | 15 | TRBV11-1
CSVGPWGASDEQYF | TGCAGCGTTGGGCCTTGGGGAGCGTCCGACGAGCAGTACTTC | TRBJ2-7 | NA | few | 14 | TRBV29-1
CSVRTASNTEAFF | TGCAGCGTTCGGACAGCATCGAACACTGAAGCTTTCTTT | TRBJ1-1 | NA | NA | 13 | TRBV29-1
CSVTQRSTATYGYTF | TGCAGCGTTACACAACGCTCGACAGCTACCTATGGCTACACCTTC | TRBJ1-2 | NA | NA | 15 | TRBV29-1
CASSPSARNYGYTF | TGTGCCAGCAGTCCCTCGGCCAGGAACTATGGCTACACCTTC | TRBJ1-2 | NA | NA | 14 | TRBV6-2/TRBV6-3
CASSLLLGTEQFF | TGTGCCAGCAGCCTACTGCTAGGCACCGAGCAGTTCTTC | TRBJ2-1 | NA | few | 13 | TRBV7-7
CASSSGGARYEQYF | TGTGCCAGCAGCTCCGGGGGGGCCAGGTACGAGCAGTACTTC | TRBJ2-7 | TRBD2 | NA | 14 | TRBV7-8
CASSSTDRVTDTQYF | TGTGCCAGCAGCTCGACTGACAGGGTCACAGATACGCAGTATTTT | TRBJ2-3 | TRBD1 | NA | 15 | TRBV11-1
CASSQDPTSGGALSPREQYF | TGTGCCAGCAGCCAAGATCCCACCAGCGGGGGGGCCCTGTCGCCGAGAGAGCAGTACTTC | TRBJ2-7 | TRBD2 | NA | 20 | TRBV4-2
CSALPGLGGETQYF | TGCAGTGCTCTCCCGGGCCTCGGGGGGGAGACCCAGTACTTC | TRBJ2-5 | TRBD2 | NA | 14 | TRBV20-1
CASSEEGGPSDTQYF | TGTGCCAGCAGTGAAGAGGGAGGGCCGTCAGATACGCAGTATTTT | TRBJ2-3 | TRBD2 | NA | 15 | TRBV2